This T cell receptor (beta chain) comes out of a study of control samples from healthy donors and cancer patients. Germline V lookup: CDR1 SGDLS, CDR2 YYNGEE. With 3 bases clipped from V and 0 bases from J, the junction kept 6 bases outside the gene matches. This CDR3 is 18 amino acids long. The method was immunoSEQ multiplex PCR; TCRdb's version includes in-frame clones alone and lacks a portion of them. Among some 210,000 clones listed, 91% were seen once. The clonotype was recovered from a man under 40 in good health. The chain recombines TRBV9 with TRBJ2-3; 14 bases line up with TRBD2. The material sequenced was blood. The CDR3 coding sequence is TGTGCCAGCAGCGCCCCGGGACTAGCGGGGGCTAGCACAGATACGCAGTATTTT. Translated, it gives CASSAPGLAGASTDTQYF.